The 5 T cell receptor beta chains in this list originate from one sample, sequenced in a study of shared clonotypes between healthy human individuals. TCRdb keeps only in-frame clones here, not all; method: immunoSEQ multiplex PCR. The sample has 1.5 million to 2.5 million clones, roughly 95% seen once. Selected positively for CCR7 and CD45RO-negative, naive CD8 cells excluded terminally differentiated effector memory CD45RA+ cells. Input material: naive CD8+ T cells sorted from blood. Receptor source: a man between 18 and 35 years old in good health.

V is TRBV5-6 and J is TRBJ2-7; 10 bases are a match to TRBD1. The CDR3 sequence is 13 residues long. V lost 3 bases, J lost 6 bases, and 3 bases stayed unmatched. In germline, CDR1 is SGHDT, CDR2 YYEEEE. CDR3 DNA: TGTGCCAGCAGCTCGGGACAGGGGTTCGAGCAGTACTTC. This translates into CASSSGQGFEQYF.

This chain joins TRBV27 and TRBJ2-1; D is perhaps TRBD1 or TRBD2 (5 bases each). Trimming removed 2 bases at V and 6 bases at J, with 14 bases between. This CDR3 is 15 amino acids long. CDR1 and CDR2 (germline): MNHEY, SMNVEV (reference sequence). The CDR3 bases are TGTGCCAGCAGTTTAGGACACGGGGCCCCCAATGAGCAGTTCTTC. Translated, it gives CASSLGHGAPNEQFF.

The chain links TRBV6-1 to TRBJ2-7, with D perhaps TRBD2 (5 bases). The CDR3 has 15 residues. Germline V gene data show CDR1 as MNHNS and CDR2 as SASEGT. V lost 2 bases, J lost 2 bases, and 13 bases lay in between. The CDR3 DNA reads TGTGCCAGCAGTGAATGGAGCGGCCCCCCCTACGAGCAGTACTTC. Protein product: CASSEWSGPPYEQYF.

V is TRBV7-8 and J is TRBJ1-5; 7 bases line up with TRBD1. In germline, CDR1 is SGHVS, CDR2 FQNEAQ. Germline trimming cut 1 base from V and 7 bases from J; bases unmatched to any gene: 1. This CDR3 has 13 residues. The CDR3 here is CASSLEGAQPQHF. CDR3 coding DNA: TGTGCCAGCAGCTTAGAGGGGGCACAGCCCCAGCATTTT.

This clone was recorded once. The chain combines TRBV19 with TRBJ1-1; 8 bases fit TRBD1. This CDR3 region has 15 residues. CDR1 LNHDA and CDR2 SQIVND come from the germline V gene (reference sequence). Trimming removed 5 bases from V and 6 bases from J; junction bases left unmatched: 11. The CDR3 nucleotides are TGTGCCAGTAGTGTCCGGACAGGGTTGGTATCTGAAGCTTTCTTT. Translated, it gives CASSVRTGLVSEAFF.